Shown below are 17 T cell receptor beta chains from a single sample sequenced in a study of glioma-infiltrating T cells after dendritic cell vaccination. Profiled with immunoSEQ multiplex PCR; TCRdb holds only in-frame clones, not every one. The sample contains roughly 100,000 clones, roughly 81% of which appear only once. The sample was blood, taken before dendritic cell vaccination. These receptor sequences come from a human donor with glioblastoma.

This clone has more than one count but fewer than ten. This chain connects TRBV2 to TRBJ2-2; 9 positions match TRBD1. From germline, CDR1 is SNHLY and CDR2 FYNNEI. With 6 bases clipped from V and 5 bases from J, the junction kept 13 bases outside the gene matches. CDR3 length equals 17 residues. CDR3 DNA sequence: TGTGCCAGCAGGACAGAACACAGGGGGCCGGGGACCGGGGAGCTGTTTTTT. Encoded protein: CASRTEHRGPGTGELFF.

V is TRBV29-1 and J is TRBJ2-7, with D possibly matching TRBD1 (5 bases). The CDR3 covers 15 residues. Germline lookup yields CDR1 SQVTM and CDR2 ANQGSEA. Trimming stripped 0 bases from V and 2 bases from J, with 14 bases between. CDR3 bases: TGCAGCGTTGAAGATCAATCGACAGCCACCTACGAGCAGTACTTC. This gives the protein CSVEDQSTATYEQYF.

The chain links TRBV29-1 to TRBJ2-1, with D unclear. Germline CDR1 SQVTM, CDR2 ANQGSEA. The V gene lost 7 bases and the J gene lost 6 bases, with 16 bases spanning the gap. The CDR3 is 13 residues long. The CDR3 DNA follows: TGCAGCGCCCCCGGCGCAGGTGGCAATGAGCAGTTCTTC. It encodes CSAPGAGGNEQFF.

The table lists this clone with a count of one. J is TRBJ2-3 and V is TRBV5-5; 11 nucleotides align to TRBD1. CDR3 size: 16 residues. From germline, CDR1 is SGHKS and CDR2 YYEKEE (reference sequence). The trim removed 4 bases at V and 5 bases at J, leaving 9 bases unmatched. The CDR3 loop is CASSQSGQGARDTQYF. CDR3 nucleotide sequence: TGTGCCAGCAGCCAAAGCGGACAGGGGGCGCGAGATACGCAGTATTTT.

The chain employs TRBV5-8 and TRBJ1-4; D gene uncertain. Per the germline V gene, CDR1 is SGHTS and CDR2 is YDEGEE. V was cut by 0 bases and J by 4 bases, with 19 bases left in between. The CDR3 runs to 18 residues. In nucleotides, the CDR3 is TGTGCCAGCAGCTTGGTCTCGCAATTTCGAGCGGATAATGAAAAACTGTTTTTT. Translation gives CASSLVSQFRADNEKLFF.

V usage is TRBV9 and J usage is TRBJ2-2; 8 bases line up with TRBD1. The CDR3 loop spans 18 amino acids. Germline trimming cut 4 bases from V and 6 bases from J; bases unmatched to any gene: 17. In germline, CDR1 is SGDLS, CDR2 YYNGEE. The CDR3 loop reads CASSRVRQGHHGAGELFF. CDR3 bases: TGTGCCAGCAGCCGGGTCAGACAGGGGCACCACGGGGCCGGGGAGCTGTTTTTT.

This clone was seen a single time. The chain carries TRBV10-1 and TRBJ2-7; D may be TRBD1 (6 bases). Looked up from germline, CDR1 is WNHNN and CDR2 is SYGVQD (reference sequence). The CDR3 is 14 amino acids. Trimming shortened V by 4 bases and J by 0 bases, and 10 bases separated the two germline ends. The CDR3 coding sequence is TGCGCCAGCAGTGCGCGGACAGACTCCTACGAGCAGTACTTC. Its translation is CASSARTDSYEQYF.

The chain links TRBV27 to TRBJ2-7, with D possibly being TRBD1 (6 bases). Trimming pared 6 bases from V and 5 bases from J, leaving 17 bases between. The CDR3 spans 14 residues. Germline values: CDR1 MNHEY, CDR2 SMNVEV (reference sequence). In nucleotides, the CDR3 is TGTGCCAGCAGGGTTGGACAGAAGGAAAACGAGCAGTACTTC. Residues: CASRVGQKENEQYF.

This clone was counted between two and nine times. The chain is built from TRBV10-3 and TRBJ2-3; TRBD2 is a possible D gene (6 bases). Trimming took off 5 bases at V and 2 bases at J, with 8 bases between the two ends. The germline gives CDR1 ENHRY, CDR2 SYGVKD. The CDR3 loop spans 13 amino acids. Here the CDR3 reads CAISPGDTDTQYF. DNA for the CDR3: TGTGCCATCAGTCCGGGGGACACAGATACGCAGTATTTT.

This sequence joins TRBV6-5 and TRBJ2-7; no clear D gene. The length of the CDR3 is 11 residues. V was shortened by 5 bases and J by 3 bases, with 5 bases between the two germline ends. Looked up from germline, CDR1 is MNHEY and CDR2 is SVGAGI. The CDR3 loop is CASSQRYEQYF. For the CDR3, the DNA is TGTGCCAGCAGTCAGCGCTACGAGCAGTACTTC.

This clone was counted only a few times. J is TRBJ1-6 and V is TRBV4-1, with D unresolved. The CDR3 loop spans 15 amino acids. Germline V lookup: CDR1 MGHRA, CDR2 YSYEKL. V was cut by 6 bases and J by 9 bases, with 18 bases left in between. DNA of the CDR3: TGCGCCAGCAGTCAGGCCCCCCAGGTGATTTCACCCCTCCACTTT. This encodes CASSQAPQVISPLHF.

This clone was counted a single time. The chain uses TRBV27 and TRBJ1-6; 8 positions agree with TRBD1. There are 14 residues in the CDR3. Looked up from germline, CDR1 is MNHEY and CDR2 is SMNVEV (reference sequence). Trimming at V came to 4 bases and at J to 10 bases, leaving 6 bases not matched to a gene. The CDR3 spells CASSSWTGSSPLHF. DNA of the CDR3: TGTGCCAGCAGTTCCTGGACAGGGAGCTCACCCCTCCACTTT.

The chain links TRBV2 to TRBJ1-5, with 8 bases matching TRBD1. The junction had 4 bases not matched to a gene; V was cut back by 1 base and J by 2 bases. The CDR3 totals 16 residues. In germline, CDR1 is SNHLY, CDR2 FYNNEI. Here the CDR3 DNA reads TGTGCCAGCAGTGAAGGTCAGGGGGCGGGCAATCAGCCCCAGCATTTT. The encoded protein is CASSEGQGAGNQPQHF.

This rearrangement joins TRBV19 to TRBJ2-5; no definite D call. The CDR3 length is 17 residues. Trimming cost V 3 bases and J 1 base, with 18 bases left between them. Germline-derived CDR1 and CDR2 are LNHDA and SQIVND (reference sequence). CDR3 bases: TGTGCCAGTAGTATTCGGTGGCAGCGTCACACCCAAGAGACCCAGTACTTC. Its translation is CASSIRWQRHTQETQYF.

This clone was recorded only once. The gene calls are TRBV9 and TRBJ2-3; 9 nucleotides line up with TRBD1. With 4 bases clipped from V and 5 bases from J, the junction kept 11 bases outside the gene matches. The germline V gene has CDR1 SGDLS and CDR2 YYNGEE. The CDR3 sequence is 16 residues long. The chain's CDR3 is CASSRGFEDRGDTQYF. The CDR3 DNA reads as TGTGCCAGCAGCCGGGGTTTCGAGGACAGGGGAGATACGCAGTATTTT.

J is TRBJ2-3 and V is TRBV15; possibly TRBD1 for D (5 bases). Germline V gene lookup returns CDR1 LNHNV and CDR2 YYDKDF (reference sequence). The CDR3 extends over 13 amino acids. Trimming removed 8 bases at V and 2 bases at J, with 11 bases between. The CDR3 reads CATQGRDTDTQYF. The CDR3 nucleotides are TGTGCCACCCAGGGCAGGGACACAGATACGCAGTATTTT.

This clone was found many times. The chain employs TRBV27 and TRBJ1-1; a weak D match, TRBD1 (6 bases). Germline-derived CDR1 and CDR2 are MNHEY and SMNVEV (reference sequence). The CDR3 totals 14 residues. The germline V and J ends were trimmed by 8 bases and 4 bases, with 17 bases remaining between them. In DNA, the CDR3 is TGTGCCAGCGCGCGTACAGGGATCCGCACTGAAGCTTTCTTT. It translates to CASARTGIRTEAFF.